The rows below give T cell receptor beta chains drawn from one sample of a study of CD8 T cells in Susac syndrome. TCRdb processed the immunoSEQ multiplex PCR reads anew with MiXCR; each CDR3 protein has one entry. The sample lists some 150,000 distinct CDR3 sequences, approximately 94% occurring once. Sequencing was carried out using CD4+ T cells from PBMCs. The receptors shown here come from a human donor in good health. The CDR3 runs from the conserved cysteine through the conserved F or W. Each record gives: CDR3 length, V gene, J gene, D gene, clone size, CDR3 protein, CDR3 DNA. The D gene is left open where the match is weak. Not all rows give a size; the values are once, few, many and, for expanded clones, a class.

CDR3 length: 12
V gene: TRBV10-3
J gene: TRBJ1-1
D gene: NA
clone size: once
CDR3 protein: CAISGGNTEAFF
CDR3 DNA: TGTGCCATCAGTGGGGGGAACACTGAAGCTTTCTTT

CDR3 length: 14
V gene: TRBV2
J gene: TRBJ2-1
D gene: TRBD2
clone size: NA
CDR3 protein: CASSDSTAGGEQFF
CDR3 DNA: TGTGCCAGCAGTGATTCCACAGCGGGAGGTGAGCAGTTCTTC

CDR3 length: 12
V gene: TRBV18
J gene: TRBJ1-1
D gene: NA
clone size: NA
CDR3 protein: CASSPPGQKAFF
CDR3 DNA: TGTGCCAGCTCACCACCGGGCCAGAAAGCTTTCTTT

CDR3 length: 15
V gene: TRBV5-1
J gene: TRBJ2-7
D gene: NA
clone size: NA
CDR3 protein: CASSKATVSSYEQYF
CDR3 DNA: TGCGCCAGCAGCAAGGCTACGGTGAGCTCCTACGAGCAGTACTTC

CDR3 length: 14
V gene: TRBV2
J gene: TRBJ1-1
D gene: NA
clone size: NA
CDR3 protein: CASSGTAGSTEAFF
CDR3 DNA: TGTGCCAGCAGTGGGACGGCGGGGAGCACTGAAGCTTTCTTT

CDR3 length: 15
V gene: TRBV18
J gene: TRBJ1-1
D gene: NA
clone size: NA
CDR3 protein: CASSRLYDRNTEAFF
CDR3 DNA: TGTGCCAGCTCACGGCTTTACGACAGGAACACTGAAGCTTTCTTT

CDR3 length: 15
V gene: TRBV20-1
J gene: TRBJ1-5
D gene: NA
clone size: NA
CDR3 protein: CSAPRQLLENQPQHF
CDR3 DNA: TGCAGTGCTCCTAGACAGCTTCTAGAAAATCAGCCCCAGCATTTT

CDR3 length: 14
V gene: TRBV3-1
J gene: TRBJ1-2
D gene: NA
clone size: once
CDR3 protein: CASSQLGEEYGYTF
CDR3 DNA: TGTGCCAGCAGCCAATTAGGCGAGGAGTATGGCTACACCTTC

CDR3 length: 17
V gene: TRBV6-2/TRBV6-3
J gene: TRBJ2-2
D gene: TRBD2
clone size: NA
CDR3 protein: CASTPPGLAGHTGELFF
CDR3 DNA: TGTGCCAGCACCCCCCCGGGACTAGCGGGGCACACCGGGGAGCTGTTTTTT

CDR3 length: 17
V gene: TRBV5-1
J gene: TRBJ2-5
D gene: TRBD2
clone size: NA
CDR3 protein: CASSLEVGGPNQETQYF
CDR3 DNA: TGCGCCAGCAGCTTGGAAGTGGGAGGGCCTAATCAAGAGACCCAGTACTTC

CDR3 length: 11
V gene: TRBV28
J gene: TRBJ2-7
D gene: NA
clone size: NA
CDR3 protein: CASKVSDEQYF
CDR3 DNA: TGTGCCAGCAAGGTGTCGGACGAGCAGTACTTC

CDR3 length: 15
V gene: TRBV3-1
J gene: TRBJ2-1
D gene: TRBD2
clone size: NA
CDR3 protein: CASKPGTSPYNEQFF
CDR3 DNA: TGTGCCAGCAAGCCAGGGACTAGCCCTTACAATGAGCAGTTCTTC

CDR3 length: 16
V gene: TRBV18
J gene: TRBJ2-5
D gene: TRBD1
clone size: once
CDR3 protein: CASSPISGGWQETQYF
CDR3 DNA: TGTGCCAGCTCGCCCATCTCAGGGGGATGGCAAGAGACCCAGTACTTC

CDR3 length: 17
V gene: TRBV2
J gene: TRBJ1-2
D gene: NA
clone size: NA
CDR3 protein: CASSPNRPPRVYYGYTF
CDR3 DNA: TGTGCCAGCAGTCCGAACAGACCGCCCCGGGTCTACTATGGCTACACCTTC

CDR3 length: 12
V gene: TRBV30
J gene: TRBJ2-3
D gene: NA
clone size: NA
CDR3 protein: CAWRLVGDTQYF
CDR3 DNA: TGTGCCTGGCGACTAGTGGGAGATACGCAGTATTTT

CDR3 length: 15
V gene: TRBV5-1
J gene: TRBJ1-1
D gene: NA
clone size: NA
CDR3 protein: CASSSPGILNTEAFF
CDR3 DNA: TGCGCCAGCAGCTCCCCGGGGATTCTGAACACTGAAGCTTTCTTT

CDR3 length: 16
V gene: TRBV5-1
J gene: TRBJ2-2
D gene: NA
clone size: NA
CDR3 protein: CASSLGTTRNTGELFF
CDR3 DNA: TGCGCCAGCAGCTTGGGGACTACCCGAAACACCGGGGAGCTGTTTTTT

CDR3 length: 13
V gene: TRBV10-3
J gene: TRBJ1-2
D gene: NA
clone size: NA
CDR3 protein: CAISEDRNYGYTF
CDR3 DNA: TGTGCCATCAGTGAGGATCGTAACTATGGCTACACCTTC

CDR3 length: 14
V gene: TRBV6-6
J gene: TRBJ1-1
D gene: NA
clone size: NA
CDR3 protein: CASSPGLRNTEAFF
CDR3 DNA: TGTGCCAGCAGCCCCGGACTCCGGAACACTGAAGCTTTCTTT

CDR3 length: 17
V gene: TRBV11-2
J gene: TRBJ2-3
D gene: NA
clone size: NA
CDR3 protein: CASSVLGMGGRGDTQYF
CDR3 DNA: TGTGCCAGCAGCGTGTTAGGGATGGGTGGCAGGGGAGATACGCAGTATTTT

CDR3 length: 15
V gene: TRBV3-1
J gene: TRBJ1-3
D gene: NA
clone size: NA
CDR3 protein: CASSQEPGPVNTIYF
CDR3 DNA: TGTGCCAGCAGCCAAGAACCGGGACCAGTAAACACCATATATTTT

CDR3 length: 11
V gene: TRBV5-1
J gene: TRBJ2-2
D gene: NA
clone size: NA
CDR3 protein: CASSIEGELFF
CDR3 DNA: TGCGCCAGCAGCATAGAAGGGGAGCTGTTTTTT

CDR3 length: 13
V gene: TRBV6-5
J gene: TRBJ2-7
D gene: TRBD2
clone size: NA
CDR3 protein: CASRRAGVGEQYF
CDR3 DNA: TGTGCCAGCAGGCGGGCGGGAGTAGGCGAGCAGTACTTC

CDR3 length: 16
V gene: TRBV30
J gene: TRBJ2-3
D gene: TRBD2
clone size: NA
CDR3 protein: CAWTLPTSGRADTQYF
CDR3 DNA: TGTGCCTGGACCCTACCGACTAGCGGGAGAGCCGATACGCAGTATTTT

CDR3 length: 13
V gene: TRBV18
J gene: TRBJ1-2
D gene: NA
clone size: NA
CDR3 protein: CASSPKTNYGYTF
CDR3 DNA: TGTGCCAGCTCGCCTAAAACTAACTATGGCTACACCTTC

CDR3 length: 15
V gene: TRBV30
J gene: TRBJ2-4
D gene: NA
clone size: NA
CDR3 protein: CAWSTGTIAKNIQYF
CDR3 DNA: TGTGCCTGGAGTACCGGGACAATAGCCAAAAACATTCAGTACTTC

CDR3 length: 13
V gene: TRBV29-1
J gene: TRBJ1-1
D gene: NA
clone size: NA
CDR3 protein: CSGARGVNTEAFF
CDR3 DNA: TGCAGCGGCGCCCGAGGGGTGAACACTGAAGCTTTCTTT

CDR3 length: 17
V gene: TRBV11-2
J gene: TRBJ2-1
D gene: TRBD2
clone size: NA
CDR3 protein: CASSSGLAGGYTNEQFF
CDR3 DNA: TGTGCCAGCAGCTCCGGACTAGCGGGAGGATATACCAATGAGCAGTTCTTC

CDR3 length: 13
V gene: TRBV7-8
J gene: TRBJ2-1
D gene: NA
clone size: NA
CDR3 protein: CASSVAGYNEQFF
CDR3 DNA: TGTGCCAGCAGCGTTGCAGGTTACAATGAGCAGTTCTTC

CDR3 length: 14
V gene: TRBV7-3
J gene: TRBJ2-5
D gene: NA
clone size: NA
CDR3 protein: CASSLTRDSETQYF
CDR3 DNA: TGTGCCAGCAGCTTGACTAGGGATTCAGAGACCCAGTACTTC

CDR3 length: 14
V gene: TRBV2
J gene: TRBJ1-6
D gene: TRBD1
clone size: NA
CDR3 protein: CASREDRAFRALHF
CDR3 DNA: TGTGCCAGCAGGGAGGACAGGGCTTTTAGGGCCCTCCACTTT

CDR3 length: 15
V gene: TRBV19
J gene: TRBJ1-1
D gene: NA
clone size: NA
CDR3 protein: CASSPHGLPNTEAFF
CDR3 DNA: TGTGCCAGTAGTCCACACGGACTACCCAACACTGAAGCTTTCTTT

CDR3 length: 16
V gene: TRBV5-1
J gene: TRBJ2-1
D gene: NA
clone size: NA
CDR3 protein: CASSLDGTRIHNEQFF
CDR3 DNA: TGCGCCAGCAGCTTGGATGGGACAAGGATTCACAATGAGCAGTTCTTC

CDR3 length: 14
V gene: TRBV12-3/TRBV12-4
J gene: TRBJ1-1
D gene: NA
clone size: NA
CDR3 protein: CASSLRPGNTEAFF
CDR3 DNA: TGTGCCAGCAGTTTACGGCCAGGAAACACTGAAGCTTTCTTT

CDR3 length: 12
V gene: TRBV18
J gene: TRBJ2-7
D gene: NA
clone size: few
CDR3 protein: CASSPLRGEQYF
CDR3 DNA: TGTGCCAGCTCACCCTTAAGGGGGGAGCAGTACTTC

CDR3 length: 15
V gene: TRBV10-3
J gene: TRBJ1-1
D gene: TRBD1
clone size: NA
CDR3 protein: CAISLGQGANTEAFF
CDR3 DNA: TGTGCCATCAGCCTCGGACAGGGGGCGAACACTGAAGCTTTCTTT

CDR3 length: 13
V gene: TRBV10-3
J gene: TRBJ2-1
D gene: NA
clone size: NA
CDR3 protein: CAISESRLREQFF
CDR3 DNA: TGTGCCATCAGTGAGTCGCGGCTTCGTGAGCAGTTCTTC

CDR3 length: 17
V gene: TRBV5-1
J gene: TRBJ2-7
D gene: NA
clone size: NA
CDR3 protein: CASSLLGLSSGPYEQYF
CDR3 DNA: TGCGCCAGCAGCTTGTTGGGTCTCTCGAGCGGACCCTACGAGCAGTACTTC

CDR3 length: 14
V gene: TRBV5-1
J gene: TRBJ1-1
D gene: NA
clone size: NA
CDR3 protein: CASSLGGPRTEAFF
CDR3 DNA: TGCGCCAGCAGCCTAGGAGGCCCTAGGACTGAAGCTTTCTTT

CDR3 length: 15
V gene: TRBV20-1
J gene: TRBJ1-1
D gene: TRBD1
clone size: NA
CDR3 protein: CSARVPGTARTEAFF
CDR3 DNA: TGCAGTGCTAGAGTTCCGGGGACAGCGAGGACTGAAGCTTTCTTT

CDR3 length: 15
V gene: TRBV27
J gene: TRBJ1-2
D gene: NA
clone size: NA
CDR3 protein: CASCPNWVLDYGYTF
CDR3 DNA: TGTGCCAGCTGTCCCAACTGGGTCCTGGACTATGGCTACACCTTC

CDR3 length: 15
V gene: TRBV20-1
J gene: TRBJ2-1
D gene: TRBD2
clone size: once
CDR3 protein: CSATLAGGINNEQFF
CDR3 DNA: TGCAGTGCTACCTTAGCGGGAGGGATTAACAATGAGCAGTTCTTC

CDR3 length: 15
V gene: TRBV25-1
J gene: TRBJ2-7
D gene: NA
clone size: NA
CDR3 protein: CASSGGGGAGDEQYF
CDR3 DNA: TGTGCCAGCAGTGGAGGAGGGGGAGCAGGCGACGAGCAGTACTTC

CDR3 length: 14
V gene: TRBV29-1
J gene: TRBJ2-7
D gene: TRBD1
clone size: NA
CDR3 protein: CSVRGTGGPYEQYF
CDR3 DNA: TGCAGCGTGCGCGGGACAGGTGGACCCTACGAGCAGTACTTC

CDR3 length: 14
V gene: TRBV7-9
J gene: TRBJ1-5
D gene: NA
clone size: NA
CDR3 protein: CASSPPGAVKPQHF
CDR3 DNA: TGTGCCAGCAGCCCTCCCGGGGCGGTAAAGCCCCAGCATTTT

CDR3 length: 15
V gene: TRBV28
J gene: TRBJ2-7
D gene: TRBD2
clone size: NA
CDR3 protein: CASSMLLAGRDEQYF
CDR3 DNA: TGTGCCAGCAGCATGCTCTTAGCGGGAAGAGACGAGCAGTACTTC

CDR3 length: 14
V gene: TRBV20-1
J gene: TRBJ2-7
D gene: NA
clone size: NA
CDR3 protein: CSASLASSDYEQYF
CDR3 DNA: TGCAGTGCTAGCCTGGCTAGTTCCGACTACGAGCAGTACTTC

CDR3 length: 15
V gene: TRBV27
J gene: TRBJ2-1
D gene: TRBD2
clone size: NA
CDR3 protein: CASSPLAGAYNEQFF
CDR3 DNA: TGTGCCAGCAGTCCGTTAGCGGGAGCCTACAATGAGCAGTTCTTC

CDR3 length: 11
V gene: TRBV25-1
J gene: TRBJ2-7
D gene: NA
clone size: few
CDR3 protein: CASSRLDEQYF
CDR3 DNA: TGTGCCAGCAGCCGCCTCGACGAGCAGTACTTC

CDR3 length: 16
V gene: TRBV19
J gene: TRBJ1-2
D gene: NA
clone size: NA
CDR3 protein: CASSIGQGIGVYGYTF
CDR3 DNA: TGTGCCAGTAGTATTGGGCAGGGAATTGGAGTCTATGGCTACACCTTC